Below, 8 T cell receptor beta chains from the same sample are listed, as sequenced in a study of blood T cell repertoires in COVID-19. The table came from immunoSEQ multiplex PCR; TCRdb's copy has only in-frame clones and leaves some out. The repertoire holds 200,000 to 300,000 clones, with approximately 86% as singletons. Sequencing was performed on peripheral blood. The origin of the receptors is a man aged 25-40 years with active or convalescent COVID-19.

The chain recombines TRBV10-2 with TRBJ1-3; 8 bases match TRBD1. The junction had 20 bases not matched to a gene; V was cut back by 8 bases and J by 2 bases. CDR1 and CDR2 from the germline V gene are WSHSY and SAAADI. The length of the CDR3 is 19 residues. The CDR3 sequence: CASYGDLGQVISAGNTIYF. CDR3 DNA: TGCGCCAGCTATGGGGACCTGGGACAGGTGATATCTGCTGGAAACACCATATATTTT.

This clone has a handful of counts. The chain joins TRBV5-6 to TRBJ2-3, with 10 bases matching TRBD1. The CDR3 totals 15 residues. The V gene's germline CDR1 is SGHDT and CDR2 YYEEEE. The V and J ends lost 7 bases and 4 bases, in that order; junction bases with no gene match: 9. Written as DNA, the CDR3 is TGTGCCAGCGTTGACAGGGGGCGCGTCGCAGATACGCAGTATTTT. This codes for CASVDRGRVADTQYF.

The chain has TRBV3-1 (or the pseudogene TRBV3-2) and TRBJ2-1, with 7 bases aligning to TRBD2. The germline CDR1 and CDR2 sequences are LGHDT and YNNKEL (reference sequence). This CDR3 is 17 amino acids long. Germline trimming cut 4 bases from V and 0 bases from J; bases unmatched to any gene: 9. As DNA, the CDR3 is TGTGCCAGCAGCCCACCCTTAGCGGGTACCTCCTACAATGAGCAGTTCTTC. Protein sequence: CASSPPLAGTSYNEQFF.

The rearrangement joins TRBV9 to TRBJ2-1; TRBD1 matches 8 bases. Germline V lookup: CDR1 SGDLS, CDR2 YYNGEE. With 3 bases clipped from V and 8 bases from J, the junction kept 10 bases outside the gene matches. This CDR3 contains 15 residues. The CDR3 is CASSAGQGGRDEQFF. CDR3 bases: TGTGCCAGCAGCGCCGGACAGGGAGGTAGGGATGAGCAGTTCTTC. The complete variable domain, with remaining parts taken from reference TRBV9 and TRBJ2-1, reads DSGVTQTPKHLITATGQRVTLRCSPRSGDLSVYWYQQSLDQGLQFLIQYYNGEERAKGNILERFSAQQFPDLHSELNLSSLELGDSALYFCASSAGQGGRDEQFFGPGTRLTVL.

The chain's CDR3 is CAIAIGSDTEAFF. As DNA, the CDR3 is TGTGCCATCGCCATTGGTTCGGACACTGAAGCTTTCTTT. The chain is built from TRBV10-3 and TRBJ1-1; no firm D call. The CDR3 contains 13 residues. The ends were cut back, 8 bases at V and 3 bases at J, with 13 bases in the middle. Germline CDR1 reads ENHRY; CDR2 reads SYGVKD.

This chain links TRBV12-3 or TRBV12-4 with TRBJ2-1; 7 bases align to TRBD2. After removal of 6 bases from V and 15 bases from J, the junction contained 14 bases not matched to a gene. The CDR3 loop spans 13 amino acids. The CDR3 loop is CASRTPHGGGRFF. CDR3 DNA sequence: TGTGCCAGCAGGACTCCCCATGGGGGGGGTAGGTTCTTC.

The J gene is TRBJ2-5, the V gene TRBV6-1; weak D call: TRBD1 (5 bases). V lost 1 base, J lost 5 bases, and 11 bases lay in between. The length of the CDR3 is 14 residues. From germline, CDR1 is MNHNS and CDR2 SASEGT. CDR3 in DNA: TGTGCCAGCAGTGAAGTCAGGGTGTTGGAGACCCAGTACTTC. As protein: CASSEVRVLETQYF.

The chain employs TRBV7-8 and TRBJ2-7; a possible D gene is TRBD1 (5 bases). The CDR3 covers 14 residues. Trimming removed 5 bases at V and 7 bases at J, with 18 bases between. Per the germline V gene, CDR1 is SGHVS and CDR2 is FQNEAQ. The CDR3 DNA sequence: TGTGCCAGCAGCACACTCCAGGGTTCATGGGAGCAGTACTTC. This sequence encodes CASSTLQGSWEQYF.